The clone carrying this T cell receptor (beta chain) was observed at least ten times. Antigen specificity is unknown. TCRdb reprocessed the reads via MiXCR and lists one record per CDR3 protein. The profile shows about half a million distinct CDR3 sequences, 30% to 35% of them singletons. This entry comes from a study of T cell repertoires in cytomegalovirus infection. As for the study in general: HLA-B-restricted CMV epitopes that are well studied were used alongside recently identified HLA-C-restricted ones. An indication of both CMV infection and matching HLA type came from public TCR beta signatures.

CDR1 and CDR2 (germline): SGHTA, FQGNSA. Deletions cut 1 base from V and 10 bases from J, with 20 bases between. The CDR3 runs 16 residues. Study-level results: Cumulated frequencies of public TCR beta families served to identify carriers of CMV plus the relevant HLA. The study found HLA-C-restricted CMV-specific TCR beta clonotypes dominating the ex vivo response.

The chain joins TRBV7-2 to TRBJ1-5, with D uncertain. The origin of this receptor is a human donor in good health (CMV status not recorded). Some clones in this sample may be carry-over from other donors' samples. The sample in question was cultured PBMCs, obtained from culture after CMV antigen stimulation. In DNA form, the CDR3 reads TGTGCCAGCAGCTTAGTAGAGACAAGTAATTTGACTCCCCAGCATTTT. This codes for CASSLVETSNLTPQHF.